What follows are 7 T cell receptor beta chains derived from one specimen sequenced in a study of blood T cell repertoires in COVID-19. Produced via immunoSEQ multiplex PCR; TCRdb's table is partial and in-frame only. The sample carries 100,000 to 150,000 clones, about 70% recorded once. The source material was peripheral blood. The receptors stem from a woman in her 70s with acute or convalescent COVID-19.

The chain carries TRBV11-2 and TRBJ1-2; no clear D gene. V was shortened by 0 bases and J by 3 bases, with 11 bases between the two germline ends. From germline, CDR1 is SGHAT and CDR2 FQNNGV. There are 15 residues in the CDR3. The CDR3 loop reads CASSLDRTAYYGYTF. CDR3 sequence (DNA): TGTGCCAGCAGCTTAGATCGAACAGCCTACTATGGCTACACCTTC.

The chain couples TRBV9 to TRBJ1-5, with a possible D match to TRBD1 (5 bases). Trimming stripped 0 bases from V and 9 bases from J, with 16 bases between. The CDR3 is 15 residues long. CDR1 is SGDLS and CDR2 is YYNGEE in the germline V gene. CDR3 in amino acids: CASSVDPGSRWPQHF. CDR3 sequence (DNA): TGTGCCAGCAGCGTAGATCCAGGGTCGAGGTGGCCCCAGCATTTT.

The chain recombines TRBV28 with TRBJ1-2; weak D call: TRBD1 (5 bases). V gave up 4 bases and J gave up 3 bases, with 12 bases separating them. Per the germline V gene, CDR1 is MDHEN and CDR2 is SYDVKM. The CDR3 extends over 14 amino acids. The CDR3 coding sequence is TGTGCCAGCAGTTCGCCACCAGGGTACTATGGCTACACCTTC. It specifies CASSSPPGYYGYTF.

The chain joins TRBV7-9 to TRBJ2-6, with D unclear. The CDR3 extends over 15 amino acids. Trimming took 2 bases from V and 4 from J, leaving 9 bases between them. The V gene's germline CDR1 is SEHNR and CDR2 FQNEAQ (reference sequence). This CDR3 is CASSLMHSGANVLTF. As DNA, the CDR3 is TGTGCCAGCAGCTTAATGCACTCAGGGGCCAACGTCCTGACTTTC.

The CDR3 is CASSPATTDSYGYTF. In DNA, the CDR3 is TGTGCCAGCTCACCCGCCACGACGGACTCCTATGGCTACACCTTC. The chain combines TRBV18 with TRBJ1-2; D is ambiguous. The CDR3 loop spans 15 amino acids. With 3 bases removed from V and 4 bases from J, the gap between germline ends came to 15 bases. Germline V gives CDR1 KGHSH, CDR2 LQKENI. Full variable domain (rest looked up from reference TRBV18 and TRBJ1-2): NAGVMQNPRHLVRRRGQEARLRCSPMKGHSHVYWYRQLPEEGLKFMVYLQKENIIDESGMPKERFSAEFPKEGPSILRIQQVVRGDSAAYFCASSPATTDSYGYTFGSGTRLTVV.

The chain is built from TRBV4-1 and TRBJ1-3, with D possibly matching TRBD1 (6 bases). Germline-derived CDR1 and CDR2 are MGHRA and YSYEKL. Trimming took 0 bases from V and 4 from J, leaving 16 bases between them. The CDR3 has 17 residues. CDR3 region: CASSQDPPTGFGNTIYF. CDR3 bases: TGCGCCAGCAGCCAAGACCCTCCTACAGGGTTCGGAAACACCATATATTTT.

The chain is built from TRBV6-5 and TRBJ1-2, with D perhaps matching TRBD1 (6 bases). This CDR3 region has 12 residues. Germline assignment: CDR1 MNHEY and CDR2 SVGAGI. With 7 bases removed from V and 8 bases from J, the gap between germline ends came to 14 bases. CDR3 sequence: CASTLRGGGYTF. The CDR3 DNA follows: TGTGCCAGCACCCTAAGGGGGGGCGGCTACACCTTC.